These 28 T cell receptor beta chains originate from one sample sequenced in a study of early stage breast cancer tumors. The method was immunoSEQ multiplex PCR; TCRdb's version includes in-frame clones alone and lacks a portion of them. The sample lists around 71,000 clones, roughly three quarters seen once, with 3% to 3.5% in the top ten. The sequenced sample was blood. Source of these receptors: a person between 60 and 70 years old with breast cancer.

V and J are TRBV6-6 and TRBJ2-1; D is perhaps TRBD2 (5 bases). Germline CDR1 and CDR2: MNHNY and SVGAGI (reference sequence). V lost 1 base and J lost 4, with 14 bases in between. The CDR3 extends over 16 amino acids. The CDR3 is CASSYFSQQRYNEQFF. The CDR3 nucleotides read TGTGCCAGCAGTTACTTTTCCCAACAGCGGTACAATGAGCAGTTCTTC.

This chain uses TRBV19 with TRBJ2-5, with TRBD2 matching over 7 bases. From germline, CDR1 is LNHDA and CDR2 SQIVND (reference sequence). V lost 2 bases and J lost 0; bases outside the gene matches: 6. This CDR3 spans 16 amino acids. The DNA of the CDR3 is TGTGCCAGTAGTATATCCGGGGGGACGTACCAAGAGACCCAGTACTTC. This codes for CASSISGGTYQETQYF.

This rearrangement joins TRBV6-4 to TRBJ1-5, with D possibly matching TRBD1 (6 bases). CDR1 and CDR2 from the germline V gene are MRHNA and SNTAGT. V lost 3 bases, J lost 3 bases, and 9 bases lay in between. The CDR3 sequence is 14 residues long. DNA of the CDR3: TGTGCCAGCAGTGAACAGGGTTCCAATCAGCCCCAGCATTTT. Amino acid sequence: CASSEQGSNQPQHF.

The chain has TRBV11-3 and TRBJ1-1; D unclear. CDR1 and CDR2 (germline): SGHNT, YENEEA. This CDR3 has 15 amino acids. The V end lost 2 bases, the J end lost 3 bases, and 13 bases lay between the germline ends. CDR3 sequence reads: CASSLKCPYYTEAFF. The DNA for the CDR3 is TGTGCCAGCAGCTTAAAATGTCCATACTACACTGAAGCTTTCTTT. The variable domain in full, completed from reference TRBV11-3 and TRBJ1-1, reads EAGVVQSPRYKIIEKKQPVAFWCNPISGHNTLYWYLQNLGQGPELLIRYENEEAVDDSQLPKDRFSAERLKGVDSTLKIQPAELGDSAVYLCASSLKCPYYTEAFFGQGTRLTVV.

The V and J genes are TRBV28 and TRBJ2-5, with D tentatively TRBD2 (7 bases). Germline CDR1 reads MDHEN; CDR2 reads SYDVKM. There are 17 residues in the CDR3. Trimming cost V 6 bases and J 5 bases, with 25 bases left between them. The CDR3 reads CASSQGLSGGSLETQYF. The DNA of the CDR3 is TGTGCCAGCAGCCAGGGGCTTTCGGGGGGTTCCCTGGAGACCCAGTACTTC.

This clone has a single count. The chain couples TRBV5-1 to TRBJ1-1, with D unresolved. Trimming left V 5 bases short and J 0 bases short, with 14 bases between. Germline-derived CDR1 and CDR2 are SGHRS and YFSETQ. This CDR3 has 15 amino acids. The CDR3 spells CASSDTDGLNTEAFF. In DNA form, the CDR3 reads TGCGCCAGCAGTGACACGGACGGCCTGAACACTGAAGCTTTCTTT.

The chain carries TRBV27 and TRBJ1-5; D is unclear. Per germline, CDR1 MNHEY and CDR2 SMNVEV (reference sequence). V lost 1 base and J lost 0, with 7 bases in between. CDR3 length: 15 amino acids. DNA of the CDR3: TGTGCCAGCAGTTTATTATTCCCTAGCAATCAGCCCCAGCATTTT. This sequence encodes CASSLLFPSNQPQHF.

The chain is built from TRBV23-1 and TRBJ2-7; tentative D call: TRBD2 (5 bases). TRBV23-1 is an ORF, with its function uncertain. CDR3 length equals 16 residues. Trimming removed 3 bases at V and 2 bases at J, with 17 bases between. The CDR3 spells CASSHPGVKRAYEQYF. The CDR3 bases are TGCGCCAGCAGTCACCCCGGGGTTAAGAGGGCCTACGAGCAGTACTTC.

This chain's CDR3 is CASSERGTPAHEQYF. Here the CDR3 DNA reads TGCGCCAGCAGTGAGCGAGGGACTCCAGCCCACGAGCAGTACTTC. The rearrangement uses TRBV10-1 and TRBJ2-7, with D perhaps TRBD2 (6 bases). Germline V gene lookup returns CDR1 WNHNN and CDR2 SYGVQD (reference sequence). The V and J ends lost 2 bases and 5 bases respectively, with 16 bases between them. This CDR3 spans 15 amino acids.

The chain has TRBV5-5 and TRBJ2-6; tentatively, D is TRBD2 (6 bases). CDR1 is SGHKS, CDR2 YYEKEE, per germline (reference sequence). CDR3 length: 16 amino acids. V was cut by 1 base and J by 0 bases, with 8 bases left in between. Here the CDR3 reads CASSLIGGSGANVLTF. CDR3 coding DNA: TGTGCCAGCAGCTTGATCGGGGGCTCTGGGGCCAACGTCCTGACTTTC.

This chain uses TRBV6-4 with TRBJ2-2; D remains unclear. V was shortened by 3 bases and J by 3 bases, with 8 bases between the two germline ends. The CDR3 length is 14 residues. Germline CDR1 MRHNA, CDR2 SNTAGT. In nucleotides, the CDR3 is TGTGCCAGCAGTGATTCCACGTACACCGGGGAGCTGTTTTTT. It codes for CASSDSTYTGELFF.

V is TRBV29-1 and J is TRBJ2-5; TRBD1 aligns across 12 bases. Germline V CDR1 and CDR2: SQVTM, ANQGSEA. CDR3 length: 13 amino acids. Losses at the gene ends were 7 bases for V and 5 bases for J; bases not matched to a gene: 5. DNA for the CDR3: TGCAGCGGGGGGACAGGGGGCGGGGAGACCCAGTACTTC. Translating it yields CSGGTGGGETQYF. Together with reference TRBV29-1 and TRBJ2-5, the CDR3 gives the full variable domain: SAVISQKPSRDICQRGTSLTIQCQVDSQVTMMFWYRQQPGQSLTLIATANQGSEATYESGFVIDKFPISRPNLTFSTLTVSNMSPEDSSIYLCSGGTGGGETQYFGPGTRLLVL.

This sequence joins TRBV5-6 and TRBJ2-5; perhaps D is TRBD1 or TRBD2 (5 bases each). The germline V gene encodes CDR1 SGHDT and CDR2 YYEEEE. This CDR3 spans 14 amino acids. The V and J ends lost 2 bases and 5 bases respectively, with 13 bases between them. The CDR3 nucleotides are TGTGCCAGCAGCTTTGGGGGTGGTGGGGAGACCCAGTACTTC. Its protein product is CASSFGGGGETQYF.

This chain links TRBV7-2 with TRBJ2-3; 8 nucleotides line up with TRBD2. This CDR3 region has 16 residues. Germline lookup yields CDR1 SGHTA and CDR2 FQGNSA. V lost 0 bases, J lost 1 base, and 3 bases stayed unmatched. The CDR3 DNA sequence: TGTGCCAGCAGCTTAGCCCCGGGACTAGGCACAGATACGCAGTATTTT. This translates into CASSLAPGLGTDTQYF.

The CDR3 DNA is TGTGCCAGCAGGGATGGGGAGAGGTCTAATGAAAAACTGTTTTTT. It codes for CASRDGERSNEKLFF. J is TRBJ1-4 and V is TRBV21-1. TRBV21-1 has pseudogene status. The CDR3 runs to 15 residues.

V is TRBV19 and J is TRBJ2-3; possibly TRBD1 or TRBD2 for D (5 bases each). The CDR3 is 13 residues long. CDR1 is LNHDA, CDR2 SQIVND, per germline (reference sequence). V lost 1 base to trimming and J lost 9 bases, with 11 bases between them. The CDR3 loop is CASSIGGRDTQYF. CDR3 sequence (DNA): TGTGCCAGTAGTATAGGGGGAAGGGACACGCAGTATTTT.

This chain joins TRBV6-1 and TRBJ2-1; 7 nucleotides align to TRBD2. J was trimmed by 14 bases and V by 5 bases; bases with no gene match: 18. Germline V gene lookup returns CDR1 MNHNS and CDR2 SASEGT. This CDR3 has 15 amino acids. The CDR3 protein is CASSTKGAGVSEEFF. CDR3 nucleotide sequence: TGTGCCAGCAGTACGAAAGGGGCGGGGGTCTCAGAGGAGTTCTTC.

The V gene is TRBV6-1, the J gene TRBJ1-5, with a tentative D call TRBD1 (5 bases). Per the germline V gene, CDR1 is MNHNS and CDR2 is SASEGT. Deletions cut 10 bases from V and 10 bases from J, with 14 bases between. The CDR3 covers 11 residues. CDR3 in amino acids: CAIGTGNPQHF. Here the CDR3 DNA reads TGTGCCATCGGGACCGGTAATCCCCAGCATTTT.

This clone was recorded only once. The chain uses TRBV2 and TRBJ2-7; 8 positions agree with TRBD1. The V segment lost 4 bases and the J segment 7 bases; nucleotides outside the gene matches: 9. The CDR3 loop spans 14 amino acids. Germline-derived CDR1 and CDR2 are SNHLY and FYNNEI. As DNA, the CDR3 is TGTGCCAGCAGTGGGACAGGACAGGGCGGGGAGCAGTACTTC. The encoded protein is CASSGTGQGGEQYF.

The chain employs TRBV2 and TRBJ2-5, with 7 positions matching TRBD2. J lost 11 bases, V lost 3 bases, and 6 bases had no gene match. Germline-derived CDR1 and CDR2 are SNHLY and FYNNEI. The CDR3 contains 12 residues. In DNA, the CDR3 is TGTGCCAGCAGTGACTTTGGGGGGGAGCAGTACTTC. This translates into CASSDFGGEQYF.

The rearrangement joins TRBV6-1 to TRBJ2-4; D is ambiguous. The CDR3 length is 14 residues. V was pared by 10 bases and J by 1 base, with 14 bases between. CDR1 is MNHNS, CDR2 SASEGT, per germline. The CDR3 is CAIKAFGAKNIQYF. CDR3 in DNA: TGTGCCATAAAGGCATTCGGGGCCAAAAACATTCAGTACTTC.

The rearrangement joins TRBV2 to TRBJ1-1; TRBD1 might be the D (6 bases). The CDR3 contains 13 residues. The germline V gene has CDR1 SNHLY and CDR2 FYNNEI. The V end lost 4 bases, the J end lost 8 bases, and 14 bases lay between the germline ends. CDR3: CASSGYPDREAFF. CDR3 DNA: TGTGCCAGCAGTGGGTATCCTGACAGGGAAGCTTTCTTT.

The chain couples TRBV5-1 to TRBJ2-6; 8 bases match TRBD2. Germline assignment: CDR1 SGHRS and CDR2 YFSETQ. V shed 1 base and J 2 bases; nucleotides not matched to a gene: 2. This CDR3 comprises 16 residues. CDR3 residues: CASSLSGGAGANVLTF. For the CDR3, the DNA is TGCGCCAGCAGCTTGAGCGGGGGCGCTGGGGCCAACGTCCTGACTTTC.

The chain is built from TRBV18 and TRBJ2-2; D might be TRBD2 (6 bases). V shed 4 bases and J shed 0 bases, with 9 bases lying between them. Per germline, CDR1 KGHSH and CDR2 LQKENI. The CDR3 has 15 amino acids. CDR3 sequence reads: CASSRGNSNTGELFF. The CDR3 DNA follows: TGTGCCAGCTCACGCGGGAACTCGAACACCGGGGAGCTGTTTTTT.

The rearrangement joins TRBV19 to TRBJ1-4, with D perhaps matching TRBD1 (5 bases). Germline CDR1 reads LNHDA; CDR2 reads SQIVND (reference sequence). The CDR3 extends over 12 amino acids. Trimming shortened V by 2 bases and J by 13 bases, and 11 bases separated the two germline ends. Here the CDR3 reads CASSIIRGGLFF. The CDR3 nucleotides read TGTGCCAGTAGTATAATCCGCGGGGGACTGTTTTTT. The full variable domain, its missing parts supplied by reference TRBV19 and TRBJ1-4, is DGGITQSPKYLFRKEGQNVTLSCEQNLNHDAMYWYRQDPGQGLRLIYYSQIVNDFQKGDIAEGYSVSREKKESFPLTVTSAQKNPTAFYLCASSIIRGGLFFGSGTQLSVL.

This rearrangement joins TRBV7-6 to TRBJ2-1; D possibly corresponds to TRBD2 (6 bases). Deletions cut 3 bases from V and 4 bases from J, with 10 bases between. This CDR3 contains 14 residues. CDR1 is SGHVS, CDR2 FNYEAQ, per germline. CDR3 nucleotides: TGTGCCAGCAGCTTGGGACTTCCGTACAATGAGCAGTTCTTC. It specifies CASSLGLPYNEQFF.

The J gene is TRBJ2-1, the V gene TRBV2; D remains unclear. Germline CDR1 reads SNHLY; CDR2 reads FYNNEI. The germline V and J ends were trimmed by 5 bases and 10 bases, with 21 bases remaining between them. The CDR3 spans 15 residues. CDR3: CASSLRGSPSHEQFF. CDR3 nucleotide sequence: TGTGCCAGCAGTCTACGAGGATCTCCGTCCCACGAGCAGTTCTTC.

The chain joins TRBV10-2 to TRBJ2-2, with D perhaps matching TRBD1 (5 bases). The CDR3 extends over 14 amino acids. The germline V gene has CDR1 WSHSY and CDR2 SAAADI. The V and J ends lost 7 bases and 4 bases respectively, with 13 bases between them. The CDR3 bases are TGCGCCAGCAAAGCAGGGCTTGCCACCGGGGAGCTGTTTTTT. Translated, it gives CASKAGLATGELFF.